These 6 T cell receptor beta chains share one sample of origin, sequenced in a study of shared clonotypes between healthy human individuals. Naive CD8 cells, CD45RO-negative and positively selected for CCR7, excluded terminally differentiated effector memory CD45RA+ cells. Assay used: immunoSEQ multiplex PCR; TCRdb lists only in-frame clones, some missing. Here the sample spans some 2,000,000 clones, over 85% being singletons. Sample: naive CD8+ T cells sorted from blood. The origin of the receptors is a man younger than 35 in good health.

The chain combines TRBV7-2 with TRBJ2-3, with 10 positions matching TRBD2. CDR1 is SGHTA and CDR2 is FQGNSA in the germline V gene. The trim removed 4 bases at V and 6 bases at J, leaving 16 bases unmatched. The CDR3 covers 18 residues. This CDR3 is CASSSPMKRGGAEDTQYF. In DNA form, the CDR3 reads TGTGCCAGCAGCTCCCCGATGAAGCGGGGGGGTGCTGAGGATACGCAGTATTTT.

V and J are TRBV11-2 and TRBJ1-1; TRBD1 matches at 7 bases. Trimming at V came to 2 bases and at J to 5 bases, leaving 8 bases not matched to a gene. CDR3 length: 15 amino acids. Germline lookup yields CDR1 SGHAT and CDR2 FQNNGV. The chain's CDR3 is CASSLIKGAVTEAFF. CDR3 nucleotides: TGTGCCAGCAGCTTAATTAAGGGGGCGGTAACTGAAGCTTTCTTT.

This clone was counted a single time. The rearrangement links TRBV6-6 to TRBJ1-1, with D possibly matching TRBD1 (5 bases). V was trimmed by 6 bases and J by 1 base, leaving 9 bases between them. This CDR3 region has 13 residues. Germline V gives CDR1 MNHNY, CDR2 SVGAGI (reference sequence). CDR3 nucleotides: TGTGCCAGCAGCCTTACAGGGAACACTGAAGCTTTCTTT. Protein: CASSLTGNTEAFF.

This clone occurred once. Other DNA sequences in this sample translate to the same CDR3. The rearrangement joins TRBV27 to TRBJ2-7; tentatively, D is TRBD2 (6 bases). In germline, CDR1 is MNHEY, CDR2 SMNVEV (reference sequence). The CDR3 is made up of 13 amino acids. V dropped 0 bases and J dropped 3 bases, with 6 bases sitting between them. CDR3: CASSLSEGYEQYF. CDR3 DNA: TGTGCCAGCAGTTTATCGGAGGGCTACGAGCAGTACTTC.

This clone was detected only a few times. The chain couples TRBV4-1 to TRBJ1-1, with D possibly being TRBD1 (5 bases). Trimming removed 0 bases at V and 1 base at J, with 9 bases between. The CDR3 is 15 amino acids. CDR1 and CDR2 (germline): MGHRA, YSYEKL. CDR3 residues: CASSQDPGRNTEAFF. In DNA form, the CDR3 reads TGCGCCAGCAGCCAAGATCCAGGGAGGAACACTGAAGCTTTCTTT.

The rearrangement uses TRBV6-6 and TRBJ2-1, with a possible D match to TRBD2 (6 bases). The V and J ends lost 0 bases and 7 bases respectively, with 16 bases between them. CDR1 and CDR2 from the germline V gene are MNHNY and SVGAGI (reference sequence). The CDR3 spans 16 residues. The CDR3 here is CASSYSETRFSNEQFF. Here the CDR3 DNA reads TGTGCCAGCAGTTACTCCGAGACTAGATTTAGTAATGAGCAGTTCTTC.